One sample yielded the 21 T cell receptor beta chains listed below, sequenced in a study of post-analysis software for immune sequencing data. Study-wide results and limits: Compared with controls, patients had more of about 5 TRBV segments, including TRBV5-6, TRBV5-1 and TRBV20-1.

Included in the TCR beta cDNA libraries were unique molecular identifiers. One entry per CDR3 protein results from TCRdb running MiXCR on the PCR reads. Among fewer than 850,000 distinct CDR3 sequences listed, roughly 27% were seen once. No antigen is known for these receptors. The sample was blood. All receptors derive from a girl between 10 and 17 years old with multiple sclerosis.

This clonotype was seen more than once but under ten times. The chain is built from TRBV12-3 or TRBV12-4 and TRBJ2-5; TRBD1 or TRBD2 may be the D gene (6 bases each). The CDR3 extends over 18 amino acids. V lost 1 base and J lost 2, with 20 bases in between. DNA of the CDR3: TGTGCCAGCAGTTTAGGTAGAGTGGTCCGGGGGCCTCAAGAGACCCAGTACTTC. It specifies CASSLGRVVRGPQETQYF.

This clonotype was seen a handful of times. The CDR3 sequence: CASSRQGPSTDTQYF. The CDR3 DNA sequence: TGTGCCAGCAGTCGACAGGGCCCTAGCACAGATACGCAGTATTTT. The chain links TRBV7-9 to TRBJ2-3; 7 bases line up with TRBD1. In germline, CDR1 is SEHNR, CDR2 FQNEAQ (reference sequence). V shed 6 bases, J shed 0 bases, and the junction held 6 bases outside the gene matches. CDR3 length: 15 amino acids.

There are a few counts of this clonotype. The chain combines TRBV7-2 with TRBJ2-7; 10 bases match TRBD1. J lost 3 bases, V lost 5 bases, and 7 bases had no gene match. Germline lookup yields CDR1 SGHTA and CDR2 FQGNSA. The CDR3 length is 15 residues. CDR3: CASSETGTGVYEQYF. The CDR3 DNA sequence: TGTGCCAGCAGCGAGACCGGGACAGGGGTCTACGAGCAGTACTTC.

The V gene is TRBV7-9, the J gene TRBJ1-2; no reliable D call. V was cut by 7 bases and J by 7 bases, with 22 bases left in between. This CDR3 region has 15 residues. CDR1 is SEHNR and CDR2 is FQNEAQ in the germline V gene (reference sequence). The CDR3 DNA reads TGTGCCAGCACCCGAGAGGAGCGGGTCGGTTCTGGCTACACCTTC. It is translated as CASTREERVGSGYTF.

As DNA, the CDR3 is TGCGCCAGCAGCTTGGAACAGCACCCTGATAAGGACACTGAAGCTTTCTTT. Translated: CASSLEQHPDKDTEAFF. The V gene is TRBV5-1, the J gene TRBJ1-1, with D unclear. This CDR3 region has 17 residues. In germline, CDR1 is SGHRS, CDR2 YFSETQ. The ends were cut back, 0 bases at V and 3 bases at J, with 18 bases in the middle.

This clonotype was found many times. This rearrangement joins TRBV4-3 to TRBJ2-7, with D perhaps matching TRBD2 (6 bases). The CDR3 has 13 amino acids. The germline gives CDR1 LGHNA, CDR2 YSLEER. Trimming cost V 0 bases and J 4 bases, with 7 bases left between them. CDR3 in DNA: TGCGCCAGCAGCCAAGATGGGGGGTACGAGCAGTACTTC. Translated, it gives CASSQDGGYEQYF.

V and J are TRBV18 and TRBJ2-7; D call uncertain. Trimming cost V 3 bases and J 1 base, with 16 bases left between them. CDR1 and CDR2 from the germline V gene are KGHSH and LQKENI. CDR3 size: 16 residues. The CDR3 region has the DNA TGTGCCAGCTCACCTGTAGGCAGGAAGTCTTCCTACGAGCAGTACTTC. This codes for CASSPVGRKSSYEQYF.

V and J are TRBV7-9 and TRBJ2-1; 9 bases line up with TRBD2. CDR1 is SEHNR and CDR2 is FQNEAQ in the germline V gene (reference sequence). V lost 7 bases to trimming and J lost 8 bases; unmatched junction nucleotides: 15. This CDR3 is 16 amino acids long. CDR3 DNA sequence: TGTGCCAGCATCAAGGGGGGGCTAGCGGGGAGGGATGAGCAGTTCTTC. Residues: CASIKGGLAGRDEQFF.

This clonotype was seen more than once but under ten times. The DNA of the CDR3 is TGTGCCAGCAGAGGGACCGGAACGCCCCGCAATGAGCAGTTCTTC. Amino acid sequence: CASRGTGTPRNEQFF. J is TRBJ2-1 and V is TRBV7-9; D tentatively fits TRBD1 or TRBD2 (5 bases each). In germline, CDR1 is SEHNR, CDR2 FQNEAQ (reference sequence). CDR3 length equals 15 residues. V dropped 6 bases and J dropped 6 bases, with 18 bases sitting between them.

This clonotype was observed a handful of times. This chain joins TRBV5-5 and TRBJ2-1; D uncertain. The V end was cut by 4 bases, the J end by 7 bases, with 15 bases between. The CDR3 extends over 14 amino acids. Germline V gene data show CDR1 as SGHKS and CDR2 as YYEKEE (reference sequence). The CDR3: CASSVLTPANEQFF. CDR3 coding DNA: TGTGCCAGCAGCGTACTAACCCCGGCAAATGAGCAGTTCTTC.

This clonotype was observed a few times. This chain connects TRBV6-6 to TRBJ1-2; the match to TRBD1 covers 10 bases. The V gene end was trimmed by 8 bases and the J gene end by 3 bases; junction bases not matched to a gene: 15. The CDR3 has 17 residues. CDR1 is MNHNY, CDR2 SVGAGI, per germline (reference sequence). The CDR3 protein is CASGFIPGQGPDYGYTF. The CDR3, as DNA: TGTGCCAGCGGTTTCATCCCGGGACAGGGGCCTGACTATGGCTACACCTTC.

The CDR3 bases are TGCGCCAGCAGCCCTTTGACAGGGGGTTCCGGGGAGCTGTTTTTT. Protein: CASSPLTGGSGELFF. The chain uses TRBV5-1 and TRBJ2-2; 9 bases match TRBD1. The V gene's germline CDR1 is SGHRS and CDR2 YFSETQ. This CDR3 contains 15 residues. The ends lost 4 bases at V and 6 bases at J; junction bases unmatched: 7.

The chain couples TRBV20-1 to TRBJ2-7, with TRBD2 identical over 7 bases. With V trimmed by 6 bases and J by 6 bases, 8 bases remained unmatched. The CDR3 is 12 residues long. Germline CDR1 and CDR2: DFQATT and SNEGSKA (reference sequence). CDR3 region: CSAGGRIGEQYF. For the CDR3, the DNA is TGCAGTGCGGGCGGGAGAATCGGCGAGCAGTACTTC.

A note on this clonotype: This CDR3 is missing its conserved last phenylalanine or tryptophan, likely due to a read error. The V gene is TRBV7-6, the J gene TRBJ2-1; TRBD2 matches at 11 bases. Trimming at V came to 5 bases and at J to 4 bases, leaving 7 bases not matched to a gene. CDR3 length: 16 residues. CDR1 is SGHVS and CDR2 is FNYEAQ in the germline V gene. The CDR3 DNA reads TGTGCCAGCAGCATCTCACTAGCGGGAGAATACAATGAGCAGTTCTTA. This codes for CASSISLAGEYNEQFL.

This clonotype came up many times. The chain has TRBV9 and TRBJ1-2, with D unresolved. Germline V gives CDR1 SGDLS, CDR2 YYNGEE. The ends were cut back, 5 bases at V and 6 bases at J, with 5 bases in the middle. This CDR3 is 10 amino acids long. CDR3 nucleotides: TGTGCCAGCAGAGGTGATGGCTACACCTTC. Its translation is CASRGDGYTF.

This clonotype was seen a handful of times. The V gene is TRBV24-1, the J gene TRBJ2-4; 8 nucleotides align to TRBD2. There are 17 residues in the CDR3. Germline values: CDR1 KGHDR, CDR2 SFDVKD. V shed 1 base and J 5 bases; nucleotides not matched to a gene: 9. DNA for the CDR3: TGTGCCACCAGTGATTTCACCCTAGGACTAGCTCAAAACATTCAGTACTTC. Translating gives CATSDFTLGLAQNIQYF.

V usage is TRBV5-1 and J usage is TRBJ2-5, with 10 bases identical to TRBD1. The ends lost 5 bases at V and 4 bases at J; junction bases unmatched: 5. The CDR3 extends over 14 amino acids. Germline CDR1 and CDR2: SGHRS and YFSETQ. The CDR3 is CASRSGQGGETQYF. In DNA, the CDR3 is TGCGCCAGCAGGTCCGGACAGGGGGGAGAGACCCAGTACTTC.

CDR3 bases: TGTGCCAGCACGTCGGGGACAGGGATCGGCTACACCTTC. This codes for CASTSGTGIGYTF. This sequence joins TRBV6-5 and TRBJ1-2; TRBD1 agrees at 9 bases. The CDR3 covers 13 residues. V was clipped by 7 bases and J by 8 bases; unmatched bases: 8. Germline values: CDR1 MNHEY, CDR2 SVGAGI.

V gene TRBV28 combines with J gene TRBJ2-3, with D tentatively TRBD2 (6 bases). CDR3 size: 13 residues. The germline V and J ends were trimmed by 5 bases and 8 bases, with 14 bases remaining between them. Germline V CDR1 and CDR2: MDHEN, SYDVKM. Written as DNA, the CDR3 is TGTGCCAGCAGTACCGACTGGAGGGGTACGCAGTATTTT. Encoded protein: CASSTDWRGTQYF.

Only a few counts were recorded for this clonotype. V is TRBV4-1 and J is TRBJ1-1, with unresolved D. V was pared by 3 bases and J by 3 bases, with 14 bases between. The CDR3 is 15 amino acids. Germline CDR1 and CDR2: MGHRA and YSYEKL. As DNA, the CDR3 is TGCGCCAGCAGCCAGTTCCCCGGGGAAGACACTGAAGCTTTCTTT. Protein product: CASSQFPGEDTEAFF.

In its sample, this clonotype was seen a few times. The V gene is TRBV18, the J gene TRBJ2-7; TRBD2 aligns across 11 bases. There are 17 residues in the CDR3. The germline V gene encodes CDR1 KGHSH and CDR2 LQKENI. V lost 2 bases and J lost 4; bases outside the gene matches: 10. CDR3 protein: CASSPSTSGGRSYEQYF. The CDR3 DNA follows: TGTGCCAGCTCACCAAGCACTAGCGGGGGCCGCTCGTACGAGCAGTACTTC.